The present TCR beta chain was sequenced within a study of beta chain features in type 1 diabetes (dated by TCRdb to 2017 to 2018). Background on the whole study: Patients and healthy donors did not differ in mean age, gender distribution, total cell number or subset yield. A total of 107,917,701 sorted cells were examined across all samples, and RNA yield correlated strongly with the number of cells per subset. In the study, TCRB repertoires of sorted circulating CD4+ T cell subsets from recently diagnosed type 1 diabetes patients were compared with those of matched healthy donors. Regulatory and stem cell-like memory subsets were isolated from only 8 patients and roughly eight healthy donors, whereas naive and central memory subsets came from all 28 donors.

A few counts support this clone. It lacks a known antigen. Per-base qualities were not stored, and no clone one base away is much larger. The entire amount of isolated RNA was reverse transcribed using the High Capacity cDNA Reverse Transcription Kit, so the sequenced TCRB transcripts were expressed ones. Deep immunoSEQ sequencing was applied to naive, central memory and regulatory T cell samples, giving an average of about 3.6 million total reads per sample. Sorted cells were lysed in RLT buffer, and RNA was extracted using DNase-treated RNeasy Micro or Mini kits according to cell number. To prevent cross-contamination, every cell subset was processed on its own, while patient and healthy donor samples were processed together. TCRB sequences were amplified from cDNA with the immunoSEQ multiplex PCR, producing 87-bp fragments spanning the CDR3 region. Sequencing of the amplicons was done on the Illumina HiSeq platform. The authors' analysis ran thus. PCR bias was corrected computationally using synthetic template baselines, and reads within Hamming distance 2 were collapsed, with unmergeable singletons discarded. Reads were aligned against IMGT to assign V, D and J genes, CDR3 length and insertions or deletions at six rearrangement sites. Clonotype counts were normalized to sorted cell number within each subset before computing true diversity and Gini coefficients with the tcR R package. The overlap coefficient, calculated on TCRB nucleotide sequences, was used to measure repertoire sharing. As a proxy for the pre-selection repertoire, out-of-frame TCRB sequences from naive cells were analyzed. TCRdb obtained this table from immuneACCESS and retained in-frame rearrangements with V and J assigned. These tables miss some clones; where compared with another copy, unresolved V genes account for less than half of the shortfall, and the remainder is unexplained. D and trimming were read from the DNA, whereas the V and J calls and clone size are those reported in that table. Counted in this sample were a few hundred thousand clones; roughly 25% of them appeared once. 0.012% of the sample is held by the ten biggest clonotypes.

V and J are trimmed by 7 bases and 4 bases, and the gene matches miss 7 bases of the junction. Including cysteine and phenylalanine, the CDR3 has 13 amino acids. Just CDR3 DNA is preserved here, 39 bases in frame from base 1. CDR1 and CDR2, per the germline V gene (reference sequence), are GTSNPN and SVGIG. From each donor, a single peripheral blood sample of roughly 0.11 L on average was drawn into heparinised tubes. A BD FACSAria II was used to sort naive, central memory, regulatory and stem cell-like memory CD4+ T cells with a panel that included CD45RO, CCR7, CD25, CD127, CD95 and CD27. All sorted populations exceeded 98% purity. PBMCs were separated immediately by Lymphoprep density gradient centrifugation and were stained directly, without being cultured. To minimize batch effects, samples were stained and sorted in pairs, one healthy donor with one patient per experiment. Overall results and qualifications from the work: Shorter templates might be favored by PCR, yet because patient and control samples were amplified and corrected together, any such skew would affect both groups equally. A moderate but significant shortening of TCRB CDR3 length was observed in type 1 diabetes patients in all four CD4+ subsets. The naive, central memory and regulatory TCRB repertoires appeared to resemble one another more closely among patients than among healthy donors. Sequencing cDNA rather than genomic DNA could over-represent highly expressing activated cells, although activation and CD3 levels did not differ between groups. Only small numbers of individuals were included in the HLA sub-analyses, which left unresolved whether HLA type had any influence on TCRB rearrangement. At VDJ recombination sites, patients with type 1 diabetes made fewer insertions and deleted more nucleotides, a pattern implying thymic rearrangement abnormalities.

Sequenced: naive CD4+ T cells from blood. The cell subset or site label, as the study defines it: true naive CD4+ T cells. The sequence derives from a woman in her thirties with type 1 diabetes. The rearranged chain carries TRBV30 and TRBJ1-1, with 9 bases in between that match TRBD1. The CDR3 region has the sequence CASPQGAGTEAFF. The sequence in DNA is TGTGCCTCGCCACAGGGGGCAGGCACTGAAGCTTTCTTT.